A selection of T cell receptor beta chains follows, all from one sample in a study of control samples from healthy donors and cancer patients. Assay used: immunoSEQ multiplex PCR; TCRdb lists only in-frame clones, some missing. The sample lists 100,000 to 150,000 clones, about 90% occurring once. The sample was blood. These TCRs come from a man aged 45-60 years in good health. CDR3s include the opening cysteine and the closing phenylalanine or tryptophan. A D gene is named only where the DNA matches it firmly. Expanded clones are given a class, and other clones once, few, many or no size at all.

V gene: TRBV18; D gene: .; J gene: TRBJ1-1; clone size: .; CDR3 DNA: TGTGCCAGCTCACCCCGCCTGCAACAGGGGAACACTGAAGCTTTCTTT; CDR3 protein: CASSPRLQQGNTEAFF
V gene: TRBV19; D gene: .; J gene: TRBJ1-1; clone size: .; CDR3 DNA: TGTGCCAGTAGTATCAACGGGATAGCTGAAGCTTTCTTT; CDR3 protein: CASSINGIAEAFF
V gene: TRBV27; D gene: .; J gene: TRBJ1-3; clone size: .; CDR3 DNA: TGTGCCAGCAGTGTAACAGGGATCGGAAACACCATATATTTT; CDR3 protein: CASSVTGIGNTIYF
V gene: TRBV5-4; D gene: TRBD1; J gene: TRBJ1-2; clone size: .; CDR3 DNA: TGTGCCAGCAGCCAAAGGACAGGGTTCGGCTACACCTTC; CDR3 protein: CASSQRTGFGYTF
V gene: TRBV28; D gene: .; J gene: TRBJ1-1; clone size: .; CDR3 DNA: TGTGCCAGCAGTTTGCGGCCACCAAACACTGAAGCTTTCTTT; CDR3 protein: CASSLRPPNTEAFF
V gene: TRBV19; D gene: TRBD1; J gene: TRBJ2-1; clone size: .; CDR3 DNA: TGTGCCAGTAGCGGGACAGGGCAACTTTACAATGAGCAGTTCTTC; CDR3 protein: CASSGTGQLYNEQFF
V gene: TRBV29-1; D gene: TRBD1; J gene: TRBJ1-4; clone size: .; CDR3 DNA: TGCAGCGGTATACAGGGGGCTAGGGAAAAACTGTTTTTT; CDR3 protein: CSGIQGAREKLFF
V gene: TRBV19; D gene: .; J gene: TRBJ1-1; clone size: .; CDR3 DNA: TGTGCCAGTAGTCCAACTAACACTGAAGCTTTCTTT; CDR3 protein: CASSPTNTEAFF
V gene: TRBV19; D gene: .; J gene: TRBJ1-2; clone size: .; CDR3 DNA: TGTGCCAGTAGTCCCCGGACAAGCTATGGCTACACCTTC; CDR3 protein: CASSPRTSYGYTF
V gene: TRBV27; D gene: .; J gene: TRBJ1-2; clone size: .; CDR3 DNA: TGTGCCAGCAGTTTATCGATGGGGGGAGGTATGAGCTACACCTTC; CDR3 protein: CASSLSMGGGMSYTF
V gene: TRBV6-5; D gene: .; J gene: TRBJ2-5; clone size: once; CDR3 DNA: TGTGCCAGCAGCCGAAAAGAGACCCAGTACTTC; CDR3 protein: CASSRKETQYF
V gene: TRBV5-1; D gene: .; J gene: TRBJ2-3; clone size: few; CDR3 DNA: TGCGCCAGCAGCACAACAGCTGTAACCACAGATACGCAGTATTTT; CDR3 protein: CASSTTAVTTDTQYF
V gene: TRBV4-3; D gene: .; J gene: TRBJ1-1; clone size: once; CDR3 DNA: TGCGCCAGCAGCCAAGCGCAGAACACTGAAGCTTTCTTT; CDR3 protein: CASSQAQNTEAFF
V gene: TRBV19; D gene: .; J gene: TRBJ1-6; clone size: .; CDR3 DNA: TGTGCCAGTAGCTCAGGGTCTGATAATTCACCCCTCCACTTT; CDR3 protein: CASSSGSDNSPLHF
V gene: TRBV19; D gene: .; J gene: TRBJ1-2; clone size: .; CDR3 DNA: TGTGCCAGTAGTACCCTAACGACATACGGGGACAAACTGTGGGGCTACACCTTC; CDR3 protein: CASSTLTTYGDKLWGYTF
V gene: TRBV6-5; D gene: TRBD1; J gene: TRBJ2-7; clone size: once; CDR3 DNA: TGTGCCAGCAGTCGGACAGGGGGTTTAGGCGAGCAGTACTTC; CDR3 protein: CASSRTGGLGEQYF
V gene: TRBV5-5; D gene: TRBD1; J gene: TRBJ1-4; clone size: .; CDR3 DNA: TGTGCCAGCAGCCGGGACAGTGCCGCAACTAATGAAAAACTGTTTTTT; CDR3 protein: CASSRDSAATNEKLFF
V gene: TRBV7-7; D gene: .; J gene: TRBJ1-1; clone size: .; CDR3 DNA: TGTGCCAGCAGCTTACAGGGTTTAATGAACACTGAAGCTTTCTTT; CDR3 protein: CASSLQGLMNTEAFF
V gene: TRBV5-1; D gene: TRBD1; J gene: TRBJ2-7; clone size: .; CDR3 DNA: TGCGCCAGCAGCAGAGGGACAGGGCTTATCTACGAGCAGTACTTC; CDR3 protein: CASSRGTGLIYEQYF
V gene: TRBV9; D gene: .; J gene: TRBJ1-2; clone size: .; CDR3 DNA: TGTGCCAGCAGCGACCGTAGAGGACTTAACTATGGCTACACCTTC; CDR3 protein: CASSDRRGLNYGYTF
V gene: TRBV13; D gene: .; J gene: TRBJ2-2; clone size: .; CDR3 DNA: TGTGCCAGCAGTCTCAGGGCTGCCGGGGAGCTGTTTTTT; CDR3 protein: CASSLRAAGELFF
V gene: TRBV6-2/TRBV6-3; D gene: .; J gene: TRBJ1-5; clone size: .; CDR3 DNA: TGTGCCAGCAGTTACAGCAACAGGGAGAGGGGCAATCAGCCCCAGCATTTT; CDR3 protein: CASSYSNRERGNQPQHF
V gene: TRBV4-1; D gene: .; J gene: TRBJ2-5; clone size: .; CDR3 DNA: TGCGCCAGCAGCCTCCGGGACTGGGCCCAAGAGACCCAGTACTTC; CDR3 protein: CASSLRDWAQETQYF
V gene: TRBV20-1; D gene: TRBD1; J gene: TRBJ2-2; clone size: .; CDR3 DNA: TGCAGTGCTAGTCAGACAGGGCTGAACACCGGGGAGCTGTTTTTT; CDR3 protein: CSASQTGLNTGELFF
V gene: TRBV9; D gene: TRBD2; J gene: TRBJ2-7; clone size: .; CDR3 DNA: TGTGCCAGCAGCCCAGGGACTAGCGAGGCCCACGAGCAGTACTTC; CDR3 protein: CASSPGTSEAHEQYF
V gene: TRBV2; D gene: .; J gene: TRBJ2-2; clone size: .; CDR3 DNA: TGTGCCAGCATGACCCCGAAAGGGGAGAACACCGGGGAGCTGTTTTTT; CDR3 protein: CASMTPKGENTGELFF
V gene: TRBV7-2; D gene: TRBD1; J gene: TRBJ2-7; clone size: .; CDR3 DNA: TGTGCCAGCAGCCTGGGACAGGGGGCAGGGGAGCAGTACTTC; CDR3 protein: CASSLGQGAGEQYF
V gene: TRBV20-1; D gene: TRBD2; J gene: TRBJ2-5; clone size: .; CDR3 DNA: TGCAGTACCGGACTAGCGGGGGGGCACTTC; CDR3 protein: CSTGLAGGHF
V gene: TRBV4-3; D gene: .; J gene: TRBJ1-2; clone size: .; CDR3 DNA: TGCGCCAGCAGCCAAGAGAGCAGGGACTATGGCTACACCTTC; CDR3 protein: CASSQESRDYGYTF
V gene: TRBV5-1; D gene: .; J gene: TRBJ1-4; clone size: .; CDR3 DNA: TGCGCCAGCAGCTTGGTGGATGCGGCTAATGAAAAACTGTTTTTT; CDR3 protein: CASSLVDAANEKLFF
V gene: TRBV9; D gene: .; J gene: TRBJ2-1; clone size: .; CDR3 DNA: TGTGCCAGCAGCGTAGGGGGTTCAAGCTCCTACAATGAGCAGTTCTTC; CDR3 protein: CASSVGGSSSYNEQFF
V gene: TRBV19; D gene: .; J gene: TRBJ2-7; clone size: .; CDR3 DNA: TGTGCCAGTAGTATTGACGGGTGGGAGCAGTACTTC; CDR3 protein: CASSIDGWEQYF
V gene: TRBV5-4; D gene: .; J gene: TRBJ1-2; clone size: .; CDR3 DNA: TGTGCCAGCAGCTTCGGACAGCGGGGCTACACCTTC; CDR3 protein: CASSFGQRGYTF
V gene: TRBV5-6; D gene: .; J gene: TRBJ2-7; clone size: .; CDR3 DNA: TGTGCCAGCAGCTGGAGGGGTACCTACGAGCAGTACTTC; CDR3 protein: CASSWRGTYEQYF
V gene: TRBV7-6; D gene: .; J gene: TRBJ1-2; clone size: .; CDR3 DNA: TGTGCCAGCAGCTTAGTCCCACAGGGAGCGGATCTGGGCTACACCTTC; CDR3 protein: CASSLVPQGADLGYTF
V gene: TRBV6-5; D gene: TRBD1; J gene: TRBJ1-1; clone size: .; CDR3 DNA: TGTGCCAGCAGTATCGGACAGGGATTCCCCTTGAAAGCTTTCTTT; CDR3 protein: CASSIGQGFPLKAFF
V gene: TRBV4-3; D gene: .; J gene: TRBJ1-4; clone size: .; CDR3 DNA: TGCGCCAGCAGCCAAGGAAGGAGGGATAATGAAAAACTGTTTTTT; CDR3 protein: CASSQGRRDNEKLFF
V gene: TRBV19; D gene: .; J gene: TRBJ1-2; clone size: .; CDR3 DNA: TGTGCCAGTAGTCCGATGACCGAAGCTAACTATGGCTACACCTTC; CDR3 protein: CASSPMTEANYGYTF
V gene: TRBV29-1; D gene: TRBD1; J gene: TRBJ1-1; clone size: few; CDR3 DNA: TGCAGCGGACGACAGGGGGCTGGCACTGAAGCTTTCTTT; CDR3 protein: CSGRQGAGTEAFF
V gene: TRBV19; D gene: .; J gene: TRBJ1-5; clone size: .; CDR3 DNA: TGTGCCAGTAGTATATACCATAAGCGGGGGAATGAGCCCCAGCATTTT; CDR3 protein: CASSIYHKRGNEPQHF
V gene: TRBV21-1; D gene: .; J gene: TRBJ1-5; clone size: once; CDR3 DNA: TGTGCCAGCAGCAAAAGGAACTATAGCAATCAGCCCCAGCATTTT; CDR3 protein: CASSKRNYSNQPQHF
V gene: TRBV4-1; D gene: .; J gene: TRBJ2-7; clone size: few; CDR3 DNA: TGCGCCAGCAGCCAAGATAAATCACCAGGCTCTTCACGGGAGCAGTACTTC; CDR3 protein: CASSQDKSPGSSREQYF